What follows are 3 T cell receptor beta chains derived from one specimen sequenced in a study of blood T cell repertoires in COVID-19. Only in-frame clones appear in the TCRdb table, and some are missing; sequencing was by immunoSEQ multiplex PCR. The sample contains 65,000 to 90,000 clones, 75% to 90% of which appear only once. Sequenced input: peripheral blood. The receptors stem from an elderly man with acute or convalescent COVID-19.

The chain recombines TRBV5-4 with TRBJ2-3; TRBD1 matches at 8 bases. The CDR3 is 16 amino acids. The ends lost 2 bases at V and 3 bases at J; junction bases unmatched: 8. Germline V gene data show CDR1 as SGHNT and CDR2 as YYREEE (reference sequence). The chain's CDR3 is CASSLAGGGFTDTQYF. The CDR3, as DNA: TGTGCCAGCAGCTTAGCAGGGGGCGGCTTTACAGATACGCAGTATTTT.

V is TRBV6-5 and J is TRBJ1-2; maybe TRBD1 (6 bases). Germline V gene lookup returns CDR1 MNHEY and CDR2 SVGAGI. CDR3 length equals 15 residues. The V and J ends lost 2 bases and 6 bases respectively, with 16 bases between them. The CDR3 spells CASSYAGGHTDGYTF. Here the CDR3 DNA reads TGTGCCAGCAGTTACGCCGGGGGGCACACTGATGGCTACACCTTC.

This chain links TRBV10-2 with TRBJ2-2, with D perhaps matching TRBD1 (5 bases). Trimming pared 4 bases from V and 6 bases from J, leaving 12 bases between. This CDR3 is 14 amino acids long. Germline V lookup: CDR1 WSHSY, CDR2 SAAADI. CDR3 region: CASSVTRVAGELFF. The CDR3 region has the DNA TGCGCCAGCAGTGTCACCAGGGTAGCCGGGGAGCTGTTTTTT.